This T cell receptor beta chain was documented in a study of T cells in localized non-small cell lung cancer. Note on this clone: Its antigen is not known.

Germline values: CDR1 SQVTM, CDR2 ANQGSEA. The CDR3 contains 11 residues. V was clipped by 7 bases and J by 7 bases; unmatched bases: 4. Notes on the study in general: Because researchers sequenced only one region of the tumor, heterogeneity is still possible. Paired adjacent lung recovered a median around 60 of the top 100 tumor clones.

Produced via immunoSEQ multiplex PCR; TCRdb's table is partial and in-frame only. The sample lists tens of thousands of clones, about 91% seen once, with around a tenth in the top ten. The rearrangement joins TRBV29-1 to TRBJ1-2, with TRBD1 matching over 9 bases. This material consisted of peripheral blood mononuclear cells, taken before any cancer treatment. The TCR comes from a woman aged 35 to 70 with stage III lung adenocarcinoma. CDR3 coding DNA: TGCAGCGACGGGGACAGGGCTGGCTACACCTTC. Its translation is CSDGDRAGYTF.